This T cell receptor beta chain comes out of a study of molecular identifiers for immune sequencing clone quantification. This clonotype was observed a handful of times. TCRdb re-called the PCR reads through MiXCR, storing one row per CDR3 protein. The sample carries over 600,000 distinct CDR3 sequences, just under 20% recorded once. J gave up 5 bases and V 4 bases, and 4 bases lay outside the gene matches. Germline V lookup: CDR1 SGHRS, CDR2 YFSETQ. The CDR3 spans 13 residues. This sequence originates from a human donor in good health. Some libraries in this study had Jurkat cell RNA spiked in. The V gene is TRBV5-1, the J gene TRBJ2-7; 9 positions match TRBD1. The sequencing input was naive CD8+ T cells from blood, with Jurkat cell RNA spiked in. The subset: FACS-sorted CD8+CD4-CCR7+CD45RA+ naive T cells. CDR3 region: CASSEGTGNEQYF. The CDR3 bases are TGCGCCAGCAGCGAAGGGACAGGGAACGAGCAGTACTTC. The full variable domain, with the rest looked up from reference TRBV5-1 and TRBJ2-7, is KAGVTQTPRYLIKTRGQQVTLSCSPISGHRSVSWYQQTPGQGLQFLFEYFSETQRNKGNFPGRFSGRQFSNSRSEMNVSTLELGDSALYLCASSEGTGNEQYFGPGTRLTVT.